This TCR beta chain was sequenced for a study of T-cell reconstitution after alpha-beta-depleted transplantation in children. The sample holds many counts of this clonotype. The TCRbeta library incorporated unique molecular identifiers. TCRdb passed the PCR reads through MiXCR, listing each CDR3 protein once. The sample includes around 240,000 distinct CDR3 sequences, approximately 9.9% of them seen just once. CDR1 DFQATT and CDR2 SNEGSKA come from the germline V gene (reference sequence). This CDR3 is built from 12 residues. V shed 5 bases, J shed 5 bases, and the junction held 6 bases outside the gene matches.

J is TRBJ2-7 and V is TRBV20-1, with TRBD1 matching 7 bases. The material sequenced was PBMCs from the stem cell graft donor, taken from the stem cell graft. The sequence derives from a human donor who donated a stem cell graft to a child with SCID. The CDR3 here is CSAPGTVDEQYF. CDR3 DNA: TGCAGTGCTCCCGGGACAGTCGACGAGCAGTACTTC.